The TCR beta chain under discussion was sequenced for a study of human T cells and chemical hapten exposure. Across the whole study: Among samples, TCR yields varied mainly because of small differences in pooled library volume.

There are many counts of this clonotype. Specified time point: healthy volunteer bleed at 2 weeks. Unfractionated whole blood yielded the extracted total RNA. The library labeled individual cDNA molecules by adding unique molecular identifiers to them. TCRdb passed the RACE reads through MiXCR, listing each CDR3 protein once. The sample records about 31,000 distinct CDR3 sequences, about 7.2% being singletons. The CDR3 length is 12 residues. CDR1 and CDR2 from the germline V gene are MDHEN and SYDVKM. V was cut by 9 bases and J by 3 bases, with 12 bases left in between. This sequence was found in a human donor in good health. Some clones in this sample may be carry-over from other donors' samples. The chain is built from TRBV28 and TRBJ2-7; D ambiguous. Sequencing was done on a sample of whole blood. The CDR3 region is CASAKTSYEQYF. The CDR3 DNA sequence: TGTGCCAGTGCTAAGACGAGCTACGAGCAGTACTTC. The full variable domain, in which reference TRBV28 and TRBJ2-7 provide the parts outside the CDR3, is DVKVTQSSRYLVKRTGEKVFLECVQDMDHENMFWYRQDPGLGLRLIYFSYDVKMKEKGDIPEGYSVSREKKERFSLILESASTNQTSMYLCASAKTSYEQYFGPGTRLTVT.